These 31 T cell receptor beta chains came from one sample sequenced in a study of CD8 T cells in Susac syndrome. It was with random hexamers that roughly 0.45 to 1 ug RNA was reverse transcribed. Using its own MiXCR run on the immunoSEQ multiplex PCR reads, TCRdb lists one record per CDR3 protein. Altogether over 95,000 distinct CDR3 sequences are present, about 90% being singletons, with the ten largest covering over 0.1%. The specimen was CD8+ T cells from PBMCs. The receptors shown here come from a human donor in good health.

V is TRBV29-1 and J is TRBJ2-7; D might be TRBD2 (5 bases). Trimming removed 6 bases from V and 2 bases from J, with 20 bases in between. The CDR3 sequence is 15 residues long. The germline CDR1 and CDR2 sequences are SQVTM and ANQGSEA. The CDR3 DNA reads TGCAGCGTATTAAAGGGAGACATCGATCCCTACGAGCAGTACTTC. Amino acids: CSVLKGDIDPYEQYF.

The chain employs TRBV15 and TRBJ1-1; 7 bases agree with TRBD1. Trimming took 4 bases from V and 4 from J; bases not matched to a gene: 9. The V gene's germline CDR1 is LNHNV and CDR2 YYDKDF (reference sequence). The CDR3 is 15 residues long. For the CDR3, the DNA is TGTGCCACCAGCAAAGAAGGGGGCGCGGGCACTGAAGCTTTCTTT. Translating gives CATSKEGGAGTEAFF. The full variable domain, in which reference TRBV15 and TRBJ1-1 provide the parts outside the CDR3, is DAMVIQNPRYQVTQFGKPVTLSCSQTLNHNVMYWYQQKSSQAPKLLFHYYDKDFNNEADTPDNFQSRRPNTSFCFLDIRSPGLGDTAMYLCATSKEGGAGTEAFFGQGTRLTVV.

The V and J genes are TRBV29-1 and TRBJ1-1; the match to TRBD1 covers 9 bases. CDR3 size: 14 residues. Per germline, CDR1 SQVTM and CDR2 ANQGSEA. Germline trimming cut 3 bases from V and 10 bases from J; bases unmatched to any gene: 12. The CDR3 sequence is CSVEFVLSGQGAFF. The CDR3 nucleotides read TGCAGCGTTGAGTTTGTGTTATCGGGACAGGGAGCTTTCTTT.

V is TRBV5-1 and J is TRBJ2-1, with 12 bases lining up with TRBD2. The germline CDR1 and CDR2 sequences are SGHRS and YFSETQ. The CDR3 is made up of 13 amino acids. The V gene end was trimmed by 7 bases and the J gene end by 9 bases; junction bases not matched to a gene: 5. The CDR3 nucleotides are TGCGCCAGCCGACTAGCGGGAGACCCTGAGCAGTTCTTC. This gives the protein CASRLAGDPEQFF.

This clonotype was seen once. The CDR3 spells CTTKQGRGTEAFF. The DNA for the CDR3 is TGCACCACCAAGCAGGGCCGGGGCACTGAAGCTTTCTTT. The chain recombines TRBV29-1 with TRBJ1-1, with D possibly being TRBD1 (5 bases). CDR3 length equals 13 residues. Germline CDR1 SQVTM, CDR2 ANQGSEA.

A single count supports this clonotype. V and J are TRBV6-5 and TRBJ2-7; a weak D match, TRBD2 (6 bases). V was clipped by 2 bases and J by 0 bases, with 11 bases between them. This CDR3 spans 15 amino acids. Per the germline V gene, CDR1 is MNHEY and CDR2 is SVGAGI. CDR3 coding DNA: TGTGCCAGCAGTTACGTGGCCGGGAGCTCCTACGAGCAGTACTTC. Translating gives CASSYVAGSSYEQYF.

The chain employs TRBV4-1 and TRBJ2-7; D is possibly TRBD1 (5 bases). The CDR3 spans 16 residues. V was pared by 0 bases and J by 2 bases, with 14 bases between. Germline CDR1 and CDR2: MGHRA and YSYEKL. The CDR3 DNA sequence: TGCGCCAGCAGCCAAGATCCCGACAGCTCGACCTACGAGCAGTACTTC. It encodes CASSQDPDSSTYEQYF.

V gene TRBV29-1 combines with J gene TRBJ1-4; D ambiguous. Germline CDR1 reads SQVTM; CDR2 reads ANQGSEA. The CDR3 has 12 residues. Trimming shortened V by 4 bases and J by 7 bases, and 10 bases separated the two germline ends. As DNA, the CDR3 is TGCAGCGTTGCGGATGTTGCTGAAAAACTGTTTTTT. Translating it yields CSVADVAEKLFF.

V and J are TRBV7-2 and TRBJ2-1; D is unclear. CDR1 is SGHTA, CDR2 FQGNSA, per germline. There are 16 residues in the CDR3. Trimming took off 5 bases at V and 0 bases at J, with 14 bases between the two ends. CDR3 bases: TGTGCCAGCAGCACCCGACCAGGATTCTCCTACAATGAGCAGTTCTTC. Translating it yields CASSTRPGFSYNEQFF.

Only one count was recorded for this clonotype. V and J are TRBV7-8 and TRBJ1-1; D gene unclear. There are 14 residues in the CDR3. Trimming stripped 5 bases from V and 3 bases from J, with 13 bases between. Per germline, CDR1 SGHVS and CDR2 FQNEAQ. CDR3 in amino acids: CASSLNFGDTEAFF. Written as DNA, the CDR3 is TGTGCCAGCAGCCTTAATTTCGGGGACACTGAAGCTTTCTTT. Full variable domain (remainder filled in from reference TRBV7-8 and TRBJ1-1): GAGVSQSPRYKVAKRGQDVALRCDPISGHVSLFWYQQALGQGPEFLTYFQNEAQLDKSGLPSDRFFAERPEGSVSTLKIQRTQQEDSAVYLCASSLNFGDTEAFFGQGTRLTVV.

The V gene is TRBV19, the J gene TRBJ2-2; 10 nucleotides line up with TRBD1. Germline-derived CDR1 and CDR2 are LNHDA and SQIVND (reference sequence). V gave up 4 bases and J gave up 6 bases; unmatched junction bases: 8. The CDR3 contains 16 residues. CDR3 coding DNA: TGTGCCAGTAGTACCCGACAGGGGGCTGGGGCCGGGGAGCTGTTTTTT. Translated, it gives CASSTRQGAGAGELFF.

The chain recombines TRBV7-8 with TRBJ2-1, with D unclear. The V end lost 1 base, the J end lost 4 bases, and 14 bases lay between the germline ends. This CDR3 spans 16 amino acids. Germline V lookup: CDR1 SGHVS, CDR2 FQNEAQ. The chain's CDR3 is CASSLEVASAYNEQFF. CDR3 nucleotides: TGTGCCAGCAGCTTAGAGGTGGCTAGTGCATACAATGAGCAGTTCTTC. Full variable domain (rest looked up from reference TRBV7-8 and TRBJ2-1): GAGVSQSPRYKVAKRGQDVALRCDPISGHVSLFWYQQALGQGPEFLTYFQNEAQLDKSGLPSDRFFAERPEGSVSTLKIQRTQQEDSAVYLCASSLEVASAYNEQFFGPGTRLTVL.

The rearrangement links TRBV20-1 to TRBJ1-3, with unresolved D. Trimming cost V 4 bases and J 4 bases, with 17 bases left between them. Germline lookup yields CDR1 DFQATT and CDR2 SNEGSKA (reference sequence). This CDR3 comprises 15 residues. CDR3 bases: TGCAGTGCTACTAGACCCCCAGGCTCGGGAAACACCATATATTTT. It translates to CSATRPPGSGNTIYF.

The J gene is TRBJ2-1, the V gene TRBV9; 9 bases line up with TRBD2. The CDR3 covers 16 residues. J was trimmed by 4 bases and V by 4 bases; bases with no gene match: 9. From germline, CDR1 is SGDLS and CDR2 YYNGEE. The CDR3, as DNA: TGTGCCAGCAGCCAAGAAGGGACTAGCTCTTACAATGAGCAGTTCTTC. Amino acids: CASSQEGTSSYNEQFF.

The chain combines TRBV20-1 with TRBJ1-2; D perhaps matches TRBD1 (5 bases). Trimming removed 1 base at V and 8 bases at J, with 14 bases between. Germline assignment: CDR1 DFQATT and CDR2 SNEGSKA (reference sequence). There are 13 residues in the CDR3. Here the CDR3 reads CSARGGDLYGYTF. DNA for the CDR3: TGCAGTGCTAGAGGGGGGGACCTCTACGGCTACACCTTC.

In nucleotides, the CDR3 is TGTGCCAGCAGCCCGACAGGGGGGACCACTGAAGCTTTCTTT. Protein: CASSPTGGTTEAFF. This chain links TRBV3-1 with TRBJ1-1, with TRBD1 identical over 9 bases. The CDR3 consists of 14 residues. From germline, CDR1 is LGHDT and CDR2 YNNKEL (reference sequence). Trimming took 4 bases from V and 4 from J; bases not matched to a gene: 4.

This rearrangement joins TRBV3-1 to TRBJ2-1; unclear D gene. With 3 bases removed from V and 7 bases from J, the gap between germline ends came to 10 bases. Germline CDR1 and CDR2: LGHDT and YNNKEL (reference sequence). The CDR3 spans 13 residues. CDR3 in amino acids: CASSHADWNEQFF. DNA of the CDR3: TGTGCCAGCAGCCACGCTGACTGGAATGAGCAGTTCTTC.

A few counts support this clonotype. This chain links TRBV7-2 with TRBJ1-1; no clear D gene. Germline V gene data show CDR1 as SGHTA and CDR2 as FQGNSA. The CDR3 covers 13 residues. Trimming removed 0 bases from V and 1 base from J, with 3 bases in between. The DNA for the CDR3 is TGTGCCAGCAGCTTAGCGACGAACACTGAAGCTTTCTTT. Translated, it gives CASSLATNTEAFF.

In this sample, this clonotype turned up once. V gene TRBV28 combines with J gene TRBJ1-5; the match to TRBD1 covers 12 bases. From germline, CDR1 is MDHEN and CDR2 SYDVKM. Unmatched junction bases numbered 8, after V lost 5 bases and J lost 6 bases. The CDR3 is 16 amino acids. The CDR3 sequence: CASSGLGQGARQPQHF. CDR3 sequence (DNA): TGTGCCAGCAGTGGCCTGGGACAGGGGGCTCGTCAGCCCCAGCATTTT. The whole variable domain, remainder taken from reference TRBV28 and TRBJ1-5, is DVKVTQSSRYLVKRTGEKVFLECVQDMDHENMFWYRQDPGLGLRLIYFSYDVKMKEKGDIPEGYSVSREKKERFSLILESASTNQTSMYLCASSGLGQGARQPQHFGDGTRLSIL.

This chain connects TRBV7-6 to TRBJ2-1, with 8 bases aligning to TRBD2. Germline CDR1 is SGHVS and CDR2 is FNYEAQ. CDR3 size: 19 residues. Germline trimming cut 0 bases from V and 7 bases from J; bases unmatched to any gene: 17. The CDR3 coding sequence is TGTGCCAGCAGCTTAGCAATTGAGTTAGTAGGGACTAGGGGGAATGAGCAGTTCTTC. It specifies CASSLAIELVGTRGNEQFF.

The chain couples TRBV6-5 to TRBJ1-2, with 7 positions matching TRBD1. This CDR3 has 14 residues. Germline V gene lookup returns CDR1 MNHEY and CDR2 SVGAGI. J gave up 5 bases and V 5 bases, and 8 bases lay outside the gene matches. CDR3 region: CASSEGTAVYGYTF. CDR3 nucleotide sequence: TGTGCCAGCAGTGAAGGGACAGCAGTATATGGCTACACCTTC.

This clonotype has only one observation. The chain has TRBV6-1 and TRBJ1-5; D is undetermined. The germline V and J ends were trimmed by 4 bases and 1 base, with 8 bases remaining between them. The germline V gene encodes CDR1 MNHNS and CDR2 SASEGT. CDR3 length: 14 amino acids. This chain's CDR3 is CASSALGSNQPQHF. The CDR3 DNA sequence: TGTGCCAGCAGTGCACTGGGGAGCAATCAGCCCCAGCATTTT.

The chain combines TRBV30 with TRBJ1-2; D is possibly TRBD1 (6 bases). The germline CDR1 and CDR2 sequences are GTSNPN and SVGIG (reference sequence). V was trimmed by 4 bases and J by 3 bases, leaving 18 bases between them. The CDR3 runs 15 residues. CDR3 region: CAWNAPRTGHYGYTF. As DNA, the CDR3 is TGTGCCTGGAATGCACCACGTACAGGGCACTATGGCTACACCTTC.

The gene calls are TRBV7-9 and TRBJ1-1; a weak D match, TRBD1 (5 bases). The V end was cut by 1 base, the J end by 3 bases, with 12 bases between. The CDR3 has 15 residues. Per germline, CDR1 SEHNR and CDR2 FQNEAQ (reference sequence). The CDR3 reads CASSLVSGRHTEAFF. CDR3 bases: TGTGCCAGCAGCTTAGTATCAGGGAGACACACTGAAGCTTTCTTT.

The chain combines TRBV30 with TRBJ2-6; no firm D call. The CDR3 extends over 14 amino acids. Germline CDR1 is GTSNPN and CDR2 is SVGIG (reference sequence). V lost 3 bases and J lost 3, with 9 bases in between. DNA for the CDR3: TGTGCCTGGAGCCAAGGGCGTGGGGCCAACGTCCTGACTTTC. Amino acids: CAWSQGRGANVLTF.

This rearrangement joins TRBV7-2 to TRBJ2-5; D is perhaps TRBD1 or TRBD2 (6 bases each). The CDR3 length is 17 residues. V was pared by 5 bases and J by 5 bases, with 24 bases between. The germline V gene encodes CDR1 SGHTA and CDR2 FQGNSA. CDR3 sequence (DNA): TGTGCCAGCAGCCGGGCCACAGGGAGGAATTTAGAGGAGACCCAGTACTTC. As protein: CASSRATGRNLEETQYF.

This chain connects TRBV9 to TRBJ1-1; D unresolved. The V gene lost 0 bases and the J gene lost 0 bases, with 9 bases spanning the gap. The germline V gene has CDR1 SGDLS and CDR2 YYNGEE. There are 15 residues in the CDR3. CDR3 amino acids: CASSVDTALNTEAFF. In DNA, the CDR3 is TGTGCCAGCAGCGTAGACACAGCTTTGAACACTGAAGCTTTCTTT.

V gene TRBV5-1 combines with J gene TRBJ1-1; D is unresolved. V was clipped by 0 bases and J by 1 base, with 4 bases between them. This CDR3 spans 13 amino acids. Germline CDR1 SGHRS, CDR2 YFSETQ. In DNA form, the CDR3 reads TGCGCCAGCAGCTTGGCCCAGAACACTGAAGCTTTCTTT. This translates into CASSLAQNTEAFF.

The chain couples TRBV6-5 to TRBJ2-7; 8 bases map to TRBD1. After removal of 4 bases from V and 5 bases from J, the junction contained 13 bases not matched to a gene. CDR1 is MNHEY, CDR2 SVGAGI, per germline. The CDR3 has 16 amino acids. CDR3 amino acids: CASSSPLRTGWNEQYF. In DNA form, the CDR3 reads TGTGCCAGCAGTTCTCCTCTTAGGACAGGGTGGAACGAGCAGTACTTC.

This chain uses TRBV27 with TRBJ2-7; perhaps D is TRBD1 or TRBD2 (5 bases each). From germline, CDR1 is MNHEY and CDR2 SMNVEV (reference sequence). The CDR3 is made up of 15 amino acids. The V end was cut by 5 bases, the J end by 6 bases, with 20 bases between. The CDR3 DNA reads as TGTGCCAGCAGTGAGGGGTCACTTCTCCCAGCCGAGCAGTACTTC. Residues: CASSEGSLLPAEQYF.

The chain uses TRBV20-1 and TRBJ2-1; possible D gene TRBD1, 5 bases. V lost 2 bases, J lost 3 bases, and 14 bases lay in between. This CDR3 has 15 amino acids. Germline V lookup: CDR1 DFQATT, CDR2 SNEGSKA (reference sequence). This chain's CDR3 is CSARPDRRNYNEQFF. The CDR3 nucleotides are TGCAGTGCTAGACCCGACAGAAGGAACTACAATGAGCAGTTCTTC.